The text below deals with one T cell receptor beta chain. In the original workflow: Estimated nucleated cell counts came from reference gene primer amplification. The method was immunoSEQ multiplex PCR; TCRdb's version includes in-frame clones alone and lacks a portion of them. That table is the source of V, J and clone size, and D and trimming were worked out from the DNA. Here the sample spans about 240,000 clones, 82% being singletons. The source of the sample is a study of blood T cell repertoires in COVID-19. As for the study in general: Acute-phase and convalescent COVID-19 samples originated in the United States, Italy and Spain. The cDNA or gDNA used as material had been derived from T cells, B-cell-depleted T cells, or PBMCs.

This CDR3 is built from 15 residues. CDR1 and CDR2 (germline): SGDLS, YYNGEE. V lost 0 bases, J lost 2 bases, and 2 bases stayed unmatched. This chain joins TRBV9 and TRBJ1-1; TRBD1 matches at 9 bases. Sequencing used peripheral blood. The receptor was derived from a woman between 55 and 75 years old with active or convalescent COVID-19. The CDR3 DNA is TGTGCCAGCAGCGTAGGGGGACAGGGCAACACTGAAGCTTTCTTT. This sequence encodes CASSVGGQGNTEAFF.